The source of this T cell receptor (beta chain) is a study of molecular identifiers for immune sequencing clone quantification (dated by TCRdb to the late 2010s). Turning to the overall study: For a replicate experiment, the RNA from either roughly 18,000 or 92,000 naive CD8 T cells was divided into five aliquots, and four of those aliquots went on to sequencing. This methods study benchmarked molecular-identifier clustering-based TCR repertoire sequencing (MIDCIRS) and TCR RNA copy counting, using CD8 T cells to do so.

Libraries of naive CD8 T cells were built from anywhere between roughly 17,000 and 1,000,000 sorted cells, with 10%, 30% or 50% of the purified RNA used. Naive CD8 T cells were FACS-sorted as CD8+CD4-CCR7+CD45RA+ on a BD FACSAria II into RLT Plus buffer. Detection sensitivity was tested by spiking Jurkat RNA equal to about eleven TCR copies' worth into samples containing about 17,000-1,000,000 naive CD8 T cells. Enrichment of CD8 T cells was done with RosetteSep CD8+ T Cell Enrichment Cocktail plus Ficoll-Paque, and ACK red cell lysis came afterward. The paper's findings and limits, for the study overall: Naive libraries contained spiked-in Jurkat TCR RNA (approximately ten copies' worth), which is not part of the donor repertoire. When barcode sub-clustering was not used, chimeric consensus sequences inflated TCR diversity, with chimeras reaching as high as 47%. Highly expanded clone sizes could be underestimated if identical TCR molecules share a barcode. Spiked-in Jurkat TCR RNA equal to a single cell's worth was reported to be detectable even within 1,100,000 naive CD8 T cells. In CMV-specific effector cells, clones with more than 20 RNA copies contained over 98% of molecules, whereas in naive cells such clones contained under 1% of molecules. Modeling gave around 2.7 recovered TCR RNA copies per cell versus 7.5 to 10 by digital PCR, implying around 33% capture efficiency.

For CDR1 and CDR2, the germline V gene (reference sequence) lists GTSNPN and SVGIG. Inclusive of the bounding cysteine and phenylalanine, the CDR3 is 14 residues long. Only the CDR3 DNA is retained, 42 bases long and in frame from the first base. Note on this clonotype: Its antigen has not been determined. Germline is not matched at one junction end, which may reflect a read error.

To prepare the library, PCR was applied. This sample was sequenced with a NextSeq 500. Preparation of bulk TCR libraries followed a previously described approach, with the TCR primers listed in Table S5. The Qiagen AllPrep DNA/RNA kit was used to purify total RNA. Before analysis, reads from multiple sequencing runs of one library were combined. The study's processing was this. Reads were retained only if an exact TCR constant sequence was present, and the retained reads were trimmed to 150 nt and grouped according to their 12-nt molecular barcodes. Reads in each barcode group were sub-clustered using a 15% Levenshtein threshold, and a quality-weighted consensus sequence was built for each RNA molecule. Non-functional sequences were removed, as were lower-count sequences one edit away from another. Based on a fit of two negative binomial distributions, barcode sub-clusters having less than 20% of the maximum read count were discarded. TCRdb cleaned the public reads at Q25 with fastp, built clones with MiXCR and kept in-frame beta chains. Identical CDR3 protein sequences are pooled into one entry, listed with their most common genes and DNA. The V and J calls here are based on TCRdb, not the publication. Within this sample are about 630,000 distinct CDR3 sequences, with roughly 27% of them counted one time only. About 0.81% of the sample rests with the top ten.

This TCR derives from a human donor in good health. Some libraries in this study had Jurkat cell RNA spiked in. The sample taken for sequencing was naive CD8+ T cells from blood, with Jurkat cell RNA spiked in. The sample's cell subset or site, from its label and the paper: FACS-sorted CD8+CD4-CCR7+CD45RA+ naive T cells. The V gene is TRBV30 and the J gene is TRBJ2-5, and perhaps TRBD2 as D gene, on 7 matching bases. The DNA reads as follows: TGTGCCTGGACTGGGACGGGGGGCAGGGAGACCCAGGACTTC. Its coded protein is CAWTGTGGRETQDF.